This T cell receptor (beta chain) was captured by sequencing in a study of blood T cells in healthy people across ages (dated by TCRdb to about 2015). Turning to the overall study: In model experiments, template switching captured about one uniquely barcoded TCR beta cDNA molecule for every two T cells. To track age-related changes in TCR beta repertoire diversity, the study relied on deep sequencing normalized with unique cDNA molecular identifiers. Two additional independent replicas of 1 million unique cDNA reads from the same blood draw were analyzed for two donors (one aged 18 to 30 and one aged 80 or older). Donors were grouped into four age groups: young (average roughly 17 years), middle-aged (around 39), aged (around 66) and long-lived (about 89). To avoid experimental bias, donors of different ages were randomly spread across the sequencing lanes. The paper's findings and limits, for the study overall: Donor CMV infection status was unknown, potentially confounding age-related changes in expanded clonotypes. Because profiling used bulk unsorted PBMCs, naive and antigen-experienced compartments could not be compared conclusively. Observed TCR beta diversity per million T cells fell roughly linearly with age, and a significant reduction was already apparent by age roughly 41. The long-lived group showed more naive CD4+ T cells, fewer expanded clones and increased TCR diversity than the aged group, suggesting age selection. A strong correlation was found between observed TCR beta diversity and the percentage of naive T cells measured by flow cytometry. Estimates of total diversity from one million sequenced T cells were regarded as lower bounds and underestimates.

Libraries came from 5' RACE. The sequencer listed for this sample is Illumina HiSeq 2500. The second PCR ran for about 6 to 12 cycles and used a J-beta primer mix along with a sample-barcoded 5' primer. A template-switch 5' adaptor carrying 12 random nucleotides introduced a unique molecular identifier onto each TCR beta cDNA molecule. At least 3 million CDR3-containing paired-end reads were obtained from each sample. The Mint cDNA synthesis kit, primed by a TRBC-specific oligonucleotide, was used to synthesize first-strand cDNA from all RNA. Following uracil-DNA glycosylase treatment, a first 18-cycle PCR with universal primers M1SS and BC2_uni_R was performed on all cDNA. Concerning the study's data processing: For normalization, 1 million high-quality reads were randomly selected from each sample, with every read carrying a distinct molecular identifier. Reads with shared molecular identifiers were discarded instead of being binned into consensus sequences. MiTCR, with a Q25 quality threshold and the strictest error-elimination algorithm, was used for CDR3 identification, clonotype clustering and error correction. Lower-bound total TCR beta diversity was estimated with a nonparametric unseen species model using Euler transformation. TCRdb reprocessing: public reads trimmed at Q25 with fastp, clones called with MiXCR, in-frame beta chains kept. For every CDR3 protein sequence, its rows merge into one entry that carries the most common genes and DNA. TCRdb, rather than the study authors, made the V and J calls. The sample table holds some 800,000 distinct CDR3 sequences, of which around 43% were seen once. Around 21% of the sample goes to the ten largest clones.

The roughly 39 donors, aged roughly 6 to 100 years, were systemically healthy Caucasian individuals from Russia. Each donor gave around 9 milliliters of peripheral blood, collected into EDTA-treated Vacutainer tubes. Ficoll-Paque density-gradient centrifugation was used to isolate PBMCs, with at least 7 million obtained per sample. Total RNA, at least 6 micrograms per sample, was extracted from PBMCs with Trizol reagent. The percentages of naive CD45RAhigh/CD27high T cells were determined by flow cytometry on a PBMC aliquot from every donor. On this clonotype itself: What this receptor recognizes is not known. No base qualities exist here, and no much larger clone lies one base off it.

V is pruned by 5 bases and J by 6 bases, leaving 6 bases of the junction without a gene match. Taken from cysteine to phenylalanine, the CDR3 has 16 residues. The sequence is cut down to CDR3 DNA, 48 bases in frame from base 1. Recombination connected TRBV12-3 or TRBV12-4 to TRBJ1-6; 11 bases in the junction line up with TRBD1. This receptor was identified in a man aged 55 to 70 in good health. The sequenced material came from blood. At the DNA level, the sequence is TGTGCCAGCAGTCGCGGGACAGGGGGAGGTAATTCACCCCTCCACTTT. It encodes CASSRGTGGGNSPLHF.